The 20 T cell receptor beta chains below were found in one sample sequenced in a study of blood T cell repertoires in COVID-19. Sequencing was performed with immunoSEQ multiplex PCR; in TCRdb, only in-frame clones are kept and a portion is missing. Of more than 150,000 clones in the sample, around nine tenths were seen once. The sequencing sample was made of peripheral blood. Receptors originate from a woman younger than 35 who had recovered from COVID-19.

The V gene is TRBV7-9, the J gene TRBJ1-4; D is undetermined. CDR3 length: 15 residues. Germline lookup yields CDR1 SEHNR and CDR2 FQNEAQ (reference sequence). Trimming took 2 bases from V and 3 from J, leaving 10 bases between them. The CDR3 sequence: CASSLLLEANEKLFF. The CDR3, as DNA: TGTGCCAGCAGCTTACTCTTGGAGGCTAATGAAAAACTGTTTTTT.

This clone was recorded only once. The chain links TRBV6-5 to TRBJ1-2; no reliable D call. CDR3 length equals 16 residues. Trimming removed 2 bases from V and 1 base from J, with 14 bases in between. The germline V gene encodes CDR1 MNHEY and CDR2 SVGAGI. The CDR3 here is CASSYGVARYNYGYTF. In DNA, the CDR3 is TGTGCCAGCAGTTACGGAGTCGCACGGTATAACTATGGCTACACCTTC.

This clone was detected only a few times. This chain uses TRBV4-1 with TRBJ2-7; D is perhaps TRBD1 (6 bases). Per the germline V gene, CDR1 is MGHRA and CDR2 is YSYEKL. The ends were cut back, 4 bases at V and 3 bases at J, with 10 bases in the middle. This CDR3 has 13 residues. CDR3 loop: CASSPLQGYEQYV. CDR3 DNA: TGCGCCAGCAGCCCTTTACAGGGCTACGAGCAGTACGTC.

V and J are TRBV2 and TRBJ2-4; D may be TRBD2 (6 bases). Germline CDR1 and CDR2: SNHLY and FYNNEI. V was cut by 3 bases and J by 0 bases, with 15 bases left in between. This CDR3 has 17 residues. CDR3: CASSEILARLAKNIQYF. The CDR3 DNA is TGTGCCAGCAGTGAGATTCTAGCGAGATTAGCCAAAAACATTCAGTACTTC.

The rearrangement joins TRBV19 to TRBJ2-7, with TRBD1 identical over 9 bases. This CDR3 has 15 residues. Trimming at V came to 1 base and at J to 3 bases, leaving 4 bases not matched to a gene. CDR1 is LNHDA, CDR2 SQIVND, per germline (reference sequence). The CDR3 region has the DNA TGTGCCAGTAGTATAGCCTGGGGACAGGGCTACGAGCAGTACTTC. Amino acids: CASSIAWGQGYEQYF.

The CDR3 DNA follows: TGCGCCAGCAGCCAAGGGCAGGGTGAGGAAAAACTGTTTTTT. It translates to CASSQGQGEEKLFF. The rearrangement joins TRBV4-3 to TRBJ1-4, with TRBD1 as a possible D gene (5 bases). The CDR3 loop spans 14 amino acids. The V and J ends lost 1 base and 8 bases respectively, with 11 bases between them. Germline CDR1 is LGHNA and CDR2 is YSLEER.

This chain uses TRBV19 with TRBJ2-7, with TRBD1 as a possible D gene (6 bases). V lost 0 bases to trimming and J lost 6 bases, with 12 bases between them. The CDR3 totals 14 residues. Germline CDR1 reads LNHDA; CDR2 reads SQIVND (reference sequence). CDR3 sequence: CASSIDLGAGEQYV. The DNA for the CDR3 is TGTGCCAGTAGTATAGATCTGGGGGCTGGCGAGCAGTACGTC.

The chain carries TRBV7-9 and TRBJ1-1; no clear D gene. The ends were cut back, 5 bases at V and 4 bases at J, with 11 bases in the middle. CDR1 and CDR2 from the germline V gene are SEHNR and FQNEAQ (reference sequence). CDR3 length equals 13 residues. The CDR3 region has the DNA TGTGCCAGCAGCCCAGCGGCAGCCACTGAAGCTTTCTTT. It yields the protein CASSPAAATEAFF.

V is TRBV19 and J is TRBJ1-4; TRBD1 is a possible D gene (6 bases). The CDR3 covers 18 residues. Germline CDR1 LNHDA, CDR2 SQIVND (reference sequence). The V end lost 5 bases, the J end lost 0 bases, and 19 bases lay between the germline ends. For the CDR3, the DNA is TGTGCCAGTAGTTCAACCGGGACAACCGTCGCAACTAATGAAAAACTGTTTTTT. This encodes CASSSTGTTVATNEKLFF.

This chain uses TRBV24-1 with TRBJ2-1, with 10 bases identical to TRBD2. This CDR3 comprises 16 residues. Germline-derived CDR1 and CDR2 are KGHDR and SFDVKD. The V segment lost 6 bases and the J segment 0 bases; nucleotides outside the gene matches: 4. CDR3 region: CATSTPSGSSYNEQFF. CDR3 in DNA: TGTGCCACCAGTACCCCTAGCGGGAGCTCCTACAATGAGCAGTTCTTC.

The CDR3 region is CASSWGPGTGADGYTF. The CDR3 region has the DNA TGCGCCAGCAGCTGGGGACCCGGGACAGGGGCTGATGGCTACACCTTC. The V gene is TRBV5-1, the J gene TRBJ1-2, with 10 bases that match TRBD1. Germline V gives CDR1 SGHRS, CDR2 YFSETQ. Trimming cost V 3 bases and J 6 bases; bases outside gene matches: 11. The CDR3 extends over 16 amino acids.

The chain uses TRBV2 and TRBJ1-2; 8 bases fit TRBD1. V gave up 6 bases and J gave up 2 bases; unmatched junction bases: 5. The CDR3 length is 14 residues. Germline V CDR1 and CDR2: SNHLY, FYNNEI. The CDR3 DNA sequence: TGTGCCAGCAGCTCCGGACAGGGAAACTATGGCTACACCTTC. Its translation is CASSSGQGNYGYTF.

The J gene is TRBJ2-5, the V gene TRBV7-9; possibly TRBD1 for D (6 bases). This CDR3 contains 15 residues. Trimming removed 4 bases from V and 7 bases from J, with 19 bases in between. Germline V gene lookup returns CDR1 SEHNR and CDR2 FQNEAQ (reference sequence). The chain's CDR3 is CASSSTRVGAGTQYF. The DNA for the CDR3 is TGTGCCAGCAGCTCCACCCGGGTGGGGGCGGGGACCCAGTACTTC.

The rearrangement links TRBV13 to TRBJ2-7, with D possibly being TRBD2 (5 bases). This CDR3 has 15 amino acids. Germline V lookup: CDR1 PRHDT, CDR2 FYEKMQ (reference sequence). V was clipped by 0 bases and J by 7 bases, with 16 bases between them. The CDR3 DNA follows: TGTGCCAGCAGCTTAGGGGGATCGCCGGGAACTGAGCAGTACGTC. The encoded protein is CASSLGGSPGTEQYV.

The CDR3 is CASSLLGYPDLDTQYF. The CDR3 nucleotides are TGTGCCAGCAGTCTTCTAGGCTACCCAGATCTAGATACGCAGTATTTT. The J gene is TRBJ2-3, the V gene TRBV27, with D unclear. With 5 bases removed from V and 5 bases from J, the gap between germline ends came to 20 bases. Germline V lookup: CDR1 MNHEY, CDR2 SMNVEV (reference sequence). The CDR3 loop spans 16 amino acids.

V is TRBV5-1 and J is TRBJ1-4, with D unresolved. CDR3 length: 15 amino acids. Germline values: CDR1 SGHRS, CDR2 YFSETQ. V dropped 0 bases and J dropped 8 bases, with 14 bases sitting between them. This chain's CDR3 is CASSLGSVFPEKLFF. The CDR3 DNA sequence: TGCGCCAGCAGCTTGGGCAGCGTATTTCCCGAAAAACTGTTTTTT.

This clone was picked up one time. Distinct nucleotide sequences in the sample also encode this CDR3. J is TRBJ1-3 and V is TRBV7-9; D remains unclear. This CDR3 is 15 amino acids long. Germline CDR1 and CDR2: SEHNR and FQNEAQ (reference sequence). The germline V and J ends were trimmed by 5 bases and 0 bases, with 11 bases remaining between them. The chain's CDR3 is CASSPRGSSGNTIYF. The DNA of the CDR3 is TGTGCCAGCAGCCCCCGCGGGAGCTCTGGAAACACCATATATTTT.

The chain has TRBV2 and TRBJ2-5; 7 bases are shared with TRBD1. V shed 6 bases, J shed 5 bases, and the junction held 6 bases outside the gene matches. The CDR3 covers 13 residues. Germline-derived CDR1 and CDR2 are SNHLY and FYNNEI. CDR3 protein: CASSGQAGETQYF. CDR3 DNA: TGTGCCAGCAGCGGACAGGCCGGTGAGACCCAGTACTTC. The whole variable domain, remainder taken from reference TRBV2 and TRBJ2-5, is EPEVTQTPSHQVTQMGQEVILRCVPISNHLYFYWYRQILGQKVEFLVSFYNNEISEKSEIFDDQFSVERPDGSNFTLKIRSTKLEDSAMYFCASSGQAGETQYFGPGTRLLVL.

This rearrangement joins TRBV10-3 to TRBJ2-1; 10 bases line up with TRBD2. V dropped 7 bases and J dropped 0; count of bases not matched to a gene: 3. This CDR3 has 15 residues. Germline lookup yields CDR1 ENHRY and CDR2 SYGVKD. The CDR3 DNA reads TGTGCCATCACTGTAGCGGGGGGCTCCTACAATGAGCAGTTCTTC. The encoded protein is CAITVAGGSYNEQFF.

The J gene is TRBJ1-6, the V gene TRBV6-5, with D tentatively TRBD1 (5 bases). V was cut by 4 bases and J by 4 bases, with 14 bases left in between. Germline CDR1 and CDR2: MNHEY and SVGAGI. The CDR3 spans 16 residues. The CDR3, as DNA: TGTGCCAGCAGTTCGTCGGTTAGGGGATATAATTCACCCCTCCACTTT. Translating gives CASSSSVRGYNSPLHF.